This is a list of T cell receptor beta chains from one sample in a study of blood T cells in healthy people across ages. A single record per CDR3 protein comes from TCRdb applying MiXCR to the 5' RACE reads. This repertoire shows about 970,000 distinct CDR3 sequences, just over 50% found once; its top ten account for 20% to 25%. The source material was blood. The receptors stem from a woman aged 55-69 years in good health. The CDR3 runs from the conserved cysteine through the conserved F or W. The D gene is left open where the match is weak. Size tells how often a clone was seen (once, few, many) or the class of an expanded clone, and some rows leave it out.

15	TRBJ2-1	.	TRBD2	TRBV20-1	TGCAGTGCTAGAGATTATAGCGGGACCGTCGATGAGCAGTTCTTC	CSARDYSGTVDEQFF
15	TRBJ2-7	.	TRBD1	TRBV27	TGTGCCAGCAGGACAAGACAGGGACGAGAGGAGTCCCAGTACTTC	CASRTRQGREESQYF
12	TRBJ2-7	.	.	TRBV5-6	TGTGCCAGCAGCTTGGGTTGGGGTTGGCAGTACTTC	CASSLGWGWQYF
15	TRBJ1-5	.	.	TRBV6-6	TGTGCCAGCACCAACACTGGATTTGCAAATCAGCCCCAGCATTTT	CASTNTGFANQPQHF
13	TRBJ1-4	.	.	TRBV20-1	TGCAGTGCTGCGGACAGCCCAGAAGAAAAACTGTTTTTT	CSAADSPEEKLFF
13	TRBJ2-5	few	.	TRBV2	TGTGCCAGCATGGTCGGCTCAACGGCAGCCCAGTACTTC	CASMVGSTAAQYF
14	TRBJ1-3	.	.	TRBV28	TGTGCCAGCAAAGGATTCTTCTCTGGAAACACCATATATTTT	CASKGFFSGNTIYF
13	TRBJ2-7	.	.	TRBV20-1	TGCAGTGCTAGTTTGGGCCAATCCTACGAGCAGTACTTC	CSASLGQSYEQYF
15	TRBJ1-1	once	.	TRBV21-1	TGTGCCAGCAGCAAAGAGCGGGGGGGCCGGACTGAAGCTTTCTTT	CASSKERGGRTEAFF
15	TRBJ2-3	.	.	TRBV7-9	TGTGCCAGCAGCTCATCGACAGGGGCGGGAGATACGCGGTATTTT	CASSSSTGAGDTRYF